The TCR beta chain described here comes from a study of OX40 agonist ivuxolimab in advanced cancers. Overall study: Past anti-PD-1, anti-PD-L1 or anti-CTLA-4 therapy was accepted, and 30% to 50% had received some.

To note about this clone: The antigen is undetermined.

Germline V CDR1 and CDR2: SGHNT, YYREEE (reference sequence). V was shortened by 6 bases and J by 2 bases, with 11 bases between the two germline ends. The CDR3 runs to 13 residues. Repertoires were generated with immunoSEQ multiplex PCR, while TCRdb's copy carries only in-frame clones and drops some. The sample has 48,000 or so clones, approximately 84% seen once. Study-level results: Some of the lowest clonal expansion was seen in partial responders at 0.1-3.0 mg/kg. The study observed clonal expansion of CD4+ and CD8+ blood T cells by week 6 at 0.1 to 3.0 mg/kg. Low normalized T-cell clonal expansion also characterized some of the nonresponders.

The TCR originated in an adult with an advanced solid tumor such as melanoma, head and neck, liver or kidney cancer. This rearrangement joins TRBV5-4 to TRBJ1-2, with D possibly matching TRBD1 (5 bases). The source material was CD4+ or CD8+ T cells sorted from blood, sampled in a trial of the OX40 agonist ivuxolimab. CDR3 DNA: TGTGCCAGCACCATCGACAGAAACTATGGCTACACCTTC. Translated: CASTIDRNYGYTF.